The clone carrying this TCR beta chain came up a few times. This specimen comes from a study of blood T cell repertoires in COVID-19. Across the study: Specimens from acute and convalescent COVID-19 originated in the United States, Italy and Spain.

The CDR3 extends over 15 amino acids. V was pared by 2 bases and J by 8 bases, with 19 bases between. Germline V gene sequence: CDR1 SGHRS, CDR2 YFSETQ. In the authors' methods: Amplification of reference gene primers provided the estimated nucleated cell counts. The protocol was immunoSEQ multiplex PCR, while the TCRdb copy is restricted to in-frame clones and leaves out a portion. V, J and clone size are taken as reported in that table, and D and trimming were inferred from the DNA itself. The sample holds 80,000 to 95,000 clones; roughly three quarters are singletons and the top ten take around 9.4%.

The sequenced sample consisted of peripheral blood. This chain connects TRBV5-1 to TRBJ1-2; D might be TRBD1 (6 bases). The sequence was obtained from a woman aged 80 or over with acute or convalescent COVID-19. The CDR3 nucleotides read TGCGCCAGCAGCTTTAATTCAAACAGGGAAGGCGGCTACACCTTC. Translating it yields CASSFNSNREGGYTF.